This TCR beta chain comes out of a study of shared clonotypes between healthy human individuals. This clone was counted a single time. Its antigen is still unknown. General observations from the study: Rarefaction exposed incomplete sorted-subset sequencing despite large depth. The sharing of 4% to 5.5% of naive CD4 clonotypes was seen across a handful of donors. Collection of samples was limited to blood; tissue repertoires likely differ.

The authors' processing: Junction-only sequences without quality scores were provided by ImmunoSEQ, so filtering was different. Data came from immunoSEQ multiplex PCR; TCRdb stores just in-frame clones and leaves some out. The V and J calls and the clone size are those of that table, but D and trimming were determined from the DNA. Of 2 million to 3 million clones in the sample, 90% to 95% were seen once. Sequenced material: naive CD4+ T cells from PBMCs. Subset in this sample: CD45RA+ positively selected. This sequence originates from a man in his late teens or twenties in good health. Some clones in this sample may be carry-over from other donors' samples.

DNA for the CDR3: TGTGCCAGCAGCTTACGCCGACCCTACAGCGATGACACCATATATTTT. This encodes CASSLRRPYSDDTIYF. The rearrangement joins TRBV11-3 to TRBJ1-3; D gene unclear. The V gene's germline CDR1 is SGHNT and CDR2 YENEEA. Trimming stripped 2 bases from V and 8 bases from J, with 19 bases between. CDR3 length equals 16 residues.